The 27 T cell receptor beta chains below were found in one sample sequenced in a study of early T cells in non-severe SARS-CoV-2 infection (dated by TCRdb to the early 2020s). The library came from 5' RACE. Instrument on record: NextSeq 500. Clones were called with MiXCR by TCRdb after fastp trimmed the public reads at Q25, and only in-frame beta chains were retained. Every distinct CDR3 protein forms one entry, paired with its most common genes and DNA. A total of 45,000 to 75,000 distinct CDR3 sequences appear in this sample, approximately 12% of them only once. The ten top clones hold 4.5% to 5.5% of the sample. Material for sequencing was whole blood. The receptors stem from an adult who was a healthcare worker with PCR-confirmed SARS-CoV-2 infection or an uninfected control (not recorded which).

V is TRBV24-1 and J is TRBJ2-5, with D unresolved. Trimming removed 1 base at V and 5 bases at J, with 10 bases between. CDR1 is KGHDR, CDR2 SFDVKD, per germline. The CDR3 loop spans 14 amino acids. CDR3: CATSDFRSGETQYF. DNA for the CDR3: TGTGCCACCAGTGATTTTAGATCCGGTGAGACCCAGTACTTC.

This clonotype was seen repeatedly, ten times or more. V is TRBV19 and J is TRBJ2-1; a possible D gene is TRBD2 (5 bases). The CDR3 extends over 13 amino acids. V shed 5 bases and J shed 9 bases, with 14 bases lying between them. The germline V gene has CDR1 LNHDA and CDR2 SQIVND (reference sequence). In DNA form, the CDR3 reads TGTGCCAGTAGTCCCCGGGGAATGGGTGAGCAGTTCTTC. Its protein product is CASSPRGMGEQFF.

In its sample, this clonotype was seen many times. J is TRBJ2-3 and V is TRBV2; no clear D gene. The germline CDR1 and CDR2 sequences are SNHLY and FYNNEI. V shed 3 bases and J shed 6 bases, with 10 bases lying between them. CDR3 size: 13 residues. The chain's CDR3 is CASSDISSDTQYF. In DNA, the CDR3 is TGTGCCAGCAGTGATATATCCTCGGATACGCAGTATTTT.

This clonotype was seen a few times. The chain couples TRBV20-1 to TRBJ1-1; no definite D call. In germline, CDR1 is DFQATT, CDR2 SNEGSKA (reference sequence). CDR3 length: 15 residues. The V end lost 4 bases, the J end lost 0 bases, and 15 bases lay between the germline ends. The CDR3 here is CSAINPAAMNTEAFF. The CDR3 DNA follows: TGCAGTGCTATTAATCCGGCGGCCATGAACACTGAAGCTTTCTTT.

This clonotype was seen a few times. This chain joins TRBV10-1 and TRBJ1-2, with D possibly matching TRBD1 (6 bases). V was cut by 8 bases and J by 4 bases, with 11 bases left in between. The germline gives CDR1 WNHNN, CDR2 SYGVQD (reference sequence). The length of the CDR3 is 12 residues. CDR3 region: CASAGETYGYTF. DNA for the CDR3: TGCGCCAGCGCAGGGGAAACCTATGGCTACACCTTC.

In its sample, this clonotype was seen many times. Here the CDR3 DNA reads TGTGCCAGCAGCGGCTCCAGGGGGCTCGACTATGGCTACACCTTC. It codes for CASSGSRGLDYGYTF. The chain is built from TRBV9 and TRBJ1-2, with TRBD1 identical over 8 bases. V trimming: 3 bases; J trimming: 3 bases; junction bases outside the gene matches: 7. The CDR3 has 15 amino acids. CDR1 is SGDLS, CDR2 YYNGEE, per germline.

There are a few counts of this clonotype. CDR3 protein: CASSYYTGTTYEQYF. The CDR3 DNA reads as TGTGCCAGCAGTTATTACACAGGGACCACCTACGAGCAGTACTTC. The V gene is TRBV6-2 or TRBV6-3, the J gene TRBJ2-7, with a weak D call TRBD1 (6 bases). Looked up from germline, CDR1 is MNHEY and CDR2 is SVGEGT. With 3 bases removed from V and 2 bases from J, the gap between germline ends came to 14 bases. This CDR3 comprises 15 residues.

This chain uses TRBV5-1 with TRBJ2-3; 12 positions agree with TRBD2. In germline, CDR1 is SGHRS, CDR2 YFSETQ. The CDR3 is 15 amino acids. V was pared by 5 bases and J by 4 bases, with 5 bases of the junction left unmatched. The CDR3 region has the DNA TGCGCCAGCAGGGGGCTAGCGGGAGGGCCAGATACGCAGTATTTT. Translating gives CASRGLAGGPDTQYF.

This clonotype was found many times. The J gene is TRBJ2-1, the V gene TRBV25-1; D remains ambiguous. V shed 8 bases and J shed 9 bases, with 8 bases lying between them. CDR1 and CDR2 (germline): MGHDK, SYGVNS. This CDR3 contains 10 residues. CDR3 amino acids: CASSTLEQFF. For the CDR3, the DNA is TGTGCCAGCTCGACCCTTGAGCAGTTCTTC. The whole variable domain, remainder taken from reference TRBV25-1 and TRBJ2-1, is EADIYQTPRYLVIGTGKKITLECSQTMGHDKMYWYQQDPGMELHLIHYSYGVNSTEKGDLSSESTVSRIRTEHFPLTLESARPSHTSQYLCASSTLEQFFGPGTRLTVL.

This clonotype has ten or more counts. V is TRBV9 and J is TRBJ2-1; tentative D call: TRBD1 (5 bases). V lost 3 bases and J 8 bases, leaving 12 bases between the germline ends. The CDR3 spans 13 residues. CDR1 is SGDLS and CDR2 is YYNGEE in the germline V gene. The CDR3 coding sequence is TGTGCCAGCAGCGGTTGGGGCAGGGATGAGCAGTTCTTC. It yields the protein CASSGWGRDEQFF.

The chain carries TRBV11-2 and TRBJ2-3; 11 bases fit TRBD2. Per the germline V gene, CDR1 is SGHAT and CDR2 is FQNNGV. V trimming: 1 base; J trimming: 5 bases; junction bases outside the gene matches: 11. This CDR3 is 18 amino acids long. The DNA of the CDR3 is TGTGCCAGCAGCTTAGCGTCGACTAGCGGGACGCGACTAGATACGCAGTATTTT. Its translation: CASSLASTSGTRLDTQYF.

This clonotype was seen a single time. The chain is built from TRBV4-3 and TRBJ2-2, with D unresolved. The CDR3 contains 12 residues. CDR1 and CDR2 from the germline V gene are LGHNA and YSLEER. The V end lost 0 bases, the J end lost 5 bases, and 1 base lay between the germline ends. CDR3 sequence (DNA): TGCGCCAGCAGCCAAGAAACCGGGGAGCTGTTTTTT. Translated: CASSQETGELFF.

This clonotype has only a few counts. This sequence joins TRBV7-9 and TRBJ1-5; D gene unclear. The CDR3 loop spans 13 amino acids. Germline V gene lookup returns CDR1 SEHNR and CDR2 FQNEAQ (reference sequence). Trimming removed 3 bases from V and 0 bases from J, with 3 bases in between. The CDR3: CASSFSSNQPQHF. DNA for the CDR3: TGTGCCAGCAGCTTTAGTAGCAATCAGCCCCAGCATTTT. Variable domain in full (rest from reference TRBV7-9 and TRBJ1-5): DTGVSQNPRHKITKRGQNVTFRCDPISEHNRLYWYRQTLGQGPEFLTYFQNEAQLEKSRLLSDRFSAERPKGSFSTLEIQRTEQGDSAMYLCASSFSSNQPQHFGDGTRLSIL.

This clonotype was observed a handful of times. The chain employs TRBV18 and TRBJ2-1, with a weak D call TRBD1 (5 bases). Germline V gives CDR1 KGHSH, CDR2 LQKENI. The CDR3 spans 16 residues. With 3 bases removed from V and 3 bases from J, the gap between germline ends came to 15 bases. CDR3 protein: CASSPFWGTGYNEQFF. The CDR3 nucleotides read TGTGCCAGCTCACCCTTTTGGGGTACAGGCTACAATGAGCAGTTCTTC.

The chain uses TRBV20-1 and TRBJ2-1; D could derive from TRBD1 or TRBD2 (5 bases each). Trimming left V 6 bases short and J 8 bases short, with 23 bases between. The CDR3 is 15 residues long. Germline V lookup: CDR1 DFQATT, CDR2 SNEGSKA (reference sequence). For the CDR3, the DNA is TGCAGTGCACCCAATCGGGGCCTGGCGACCGATGAGCAGTTCTTC. Translating gives CSAPNRGLATDEQFF.

This clonotype has at least ten counts. This chain connects TRBV29-1 to TRBJ2-5; D is undetermined. Trimming took off 6 bases at V and 3 bases at J, with 11 bases between the two ends. The CDR3 is made up of 12 amino acids. CDR1 and CDR2 (germline): SQVTM, ANQGSEA. CDR3 nucleotides: TGCAGCGTCCGGAGCTCAAAAGAGACCCAGTACTTC. It codes for CSVRSSKETQYF.

V gene TRBV9 combines with J gene TRBJ2-7; a weak D match, TRBD2 (5 bases). V lost 3 bases, J lost 0 bases, and 10 bases lay in between. This CDR3 comprises 14 residues. CDR1 SGDLS and CDR2 YYNGEE come from the germline V gene. The CDR3 sequence is CASSAFTSSYEQYF. CDR3 sequence (DNA): TGTGCCAGCAGCGCTTTTACTAGCTCCTACGAGCAGTACTTC.

The rearrangement uses TRBV7-3 and TRBJ1-5; perhaps TRBD1 as D (5 bases). Germline CDR1 is SGHTA and CDR2 is FQGTGA. This CDR3 spans 13 amino acids. V was shortened by 5 bases and J by 8 bases, with 13 bases between the two germline ends. In DNA form, the CDR3 reads TGTGCCAGCAGCACCGCCGGGGGGGAGCCCCAGCATTTT. Its protein is CASSTAGGEPQHF. Filled out from reference TRBV7-3 and TRBJ1-5, the complete variable domain reads GAGVSQTPSNKVTEKGKYVELRCDPISGHTALYWYRQSLGQGPEFLIYFQGTGAADDSGLPNDRFFAVRPEGSVSTLKIQRTERGDSAVYLCASSTAGGEPQHFGDGTRLSIL.

This clonotype has ten or more counts. This chain connects TRBV7-2 to TRBJ1-5, with D possibly TRBD1 on 6 matching bases. There are 12 residues in the CDR3. Between the trimmed V and J ends, which lost 9 bases and 5 bases, there was a span of 11 bases. From germline, CDR1 is SGHTA and CDR2 FQGNSA. The CDR3 region is CASSPGDQPQHF. CDR3 DNA: TGTGCCAGTAGTCCAGGGGATCAGCCCCAGCATTTT.

This sequence joins TRBV29-1 and TRBJ1-4; D not certain. The germline V gene has CDR1 SQVTM and CDR2 ANQGSEA. This CDR3 is built from 12 residues. Trimming left V 4 bases short and J 7 bases short, with 10 bases between. CDR3 bases: TGCAGCGTTGGATACAGTTCTGAAAAACTGTTTTTT. Translated: CSVGYSSEKLFF. Together with reference TRBV29-1 and TRBJ1-4, the CDR3 gives the full variable domain: SAVISQKPSRDICQRGTSLTIQCQVDSQVTMMFWYRQQPGQSLTLIATANQGSEATYESGFVIDKFPISRPNLTFSTLTVSNMSPEDSSIYLCSVGYSSEKLFFGSGTQLSVL.

The chain recombines TRBV5-1 with TRBJ2-3; 9 nucleotides agree with TRBD1. Germline V gene lookup returns CDR1 SGHRS and CDR2 YFSETQ. CDR3 size: 15 residues. J gave up 3 bases and V 1 base, and 3 bases lay outside the gene matches. The CDR3 spells CASSLNRGRTDTQYF. In DNA form, the CDR3 reads TGCGCCAGCAGCTTGAACAGGGGGCGAACAGATACGCAGTATTTT.

The chain combines TRBV29-1 with TRBJ2-1; TRBD1 aligns across 7 bases. The germline V gene encodes CDR1 SQVTM and CDR2 ANQGSEA. CDR3 length: 10 residues. The ends lost 4 bases at V and 13 bases at J; junction bases unmatched: 4. The CDR3 reads CSVGDREQFF. CDR3 sequence (DNA): TGCAGCGTTGGAGACAGGGAACAGTTCTTC.

This clonotype was counted a few times. V is TRBV20-1 and J is TRBJ2-5, with 11 positions matching TRBD2. J gave up 1 base and V 6 bases, and 1 base lay outside the gene matches. The CDR3 is made up of 13 amino acids. Germline V gene sequence: CDR1 DFQATT, CDR2 SNEGSKA (reference sequence). Here the CDR3 reads CSAGTSGQETQYF. CDR3 DNA: TGCAGTGCCGGGACTAGCGGCCAAGAGACCCAGTACTTC.

This clonotype has more than one count but fewer than ten. The chain couples TRBV23-1 to TRBJ2-4; D unresolved. TRBV23-1 is placed among ORFs of uncertain function. CDR3 length: 16 residues. The ends were cut back, 4 bases at V and 0 bases at J, with 13 bases in the middle. CDR3: CASSRTEPRAKNIQYF. DNA for the CDR3: TGCGCCAGCAGTCGCACGGAACCTAGAGCCAAAAACATTCAGTACTTC.

This clonotype was observed many times. This chain uses TRBV5-1 with TRBJ2-3; 8 positions match TRBD2. The ends lost 0 bases at V and 3 bases at J; junction bases unmatched: 21. The CDR3 sequence is 21 residues long. Germline CDR1 SGHRS, CDR2 YFSETQ. The CDR3 DNA sequence: TGCGCCAGCAGCTTGGCCGAGCTTTCGTGGACTAGCATGTTCCTTACAGATACGCAGTATTTT. Translation: CASSLAELSWTSMFLTDTQYF.

The chain couples TRBV7-2 to TRBJ2-5, with D perhaps TRBD2 (6 bases). Germline V gives CDR1 SGHTA, CDR2 FQGNSA. Trimming shortened V by 3 bases and J by 2 bases, and 7 bases separated the two germline ends. CDR3 size: 13 residues. CDR3 nucleotides: TGTGCCAGCAGCTTTGGGGGGCAAGAGACCCAGTACTTC. Its translation is CASSFGGQETQYF.

This clonotype was counted ten times or more. The chain links TRBV20-1 to TRBJ2-1; tentatively, D is TRBD2 (6 bases). Trimming took off 0 bases at V and 4 bases at J, with 13 bases between the two ends. In germline, CDR1 is DFQATT, CDR2 SNEGSKA (reference sequence). The CDR3 is 15 amino acids. This CDR3 is CSARERETQYNEQFF. In nucleotides, the CDR3 is TGCAGTGCTAGAGAACGGGAGACACAATACAATGAGCAGTTCTTC.